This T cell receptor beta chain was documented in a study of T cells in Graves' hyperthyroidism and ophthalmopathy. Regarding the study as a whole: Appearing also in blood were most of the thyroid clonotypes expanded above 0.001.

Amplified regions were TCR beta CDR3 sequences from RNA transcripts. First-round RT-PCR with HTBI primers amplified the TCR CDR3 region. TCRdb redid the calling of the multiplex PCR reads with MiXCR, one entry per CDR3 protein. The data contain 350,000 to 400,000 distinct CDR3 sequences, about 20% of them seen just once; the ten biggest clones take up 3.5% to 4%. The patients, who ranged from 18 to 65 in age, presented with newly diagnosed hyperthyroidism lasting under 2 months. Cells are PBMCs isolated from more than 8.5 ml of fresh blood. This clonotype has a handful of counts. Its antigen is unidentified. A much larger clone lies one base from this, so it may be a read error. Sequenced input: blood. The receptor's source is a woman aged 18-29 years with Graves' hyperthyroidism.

CDR3 sequence reads: CAISSTWGVSEAFF. CDR3 DNA: TGTGCCATCAGCTCGACCTGGGGTGTATCTGAAGCTTTCTTT. The chain is built from TRBV11-2 and TRBJ1-1; D is undetermined. This CDR3 is 14 amino acids long. CDR1 SGHAT and CDR2 FQNNGV come from the germline V gene.